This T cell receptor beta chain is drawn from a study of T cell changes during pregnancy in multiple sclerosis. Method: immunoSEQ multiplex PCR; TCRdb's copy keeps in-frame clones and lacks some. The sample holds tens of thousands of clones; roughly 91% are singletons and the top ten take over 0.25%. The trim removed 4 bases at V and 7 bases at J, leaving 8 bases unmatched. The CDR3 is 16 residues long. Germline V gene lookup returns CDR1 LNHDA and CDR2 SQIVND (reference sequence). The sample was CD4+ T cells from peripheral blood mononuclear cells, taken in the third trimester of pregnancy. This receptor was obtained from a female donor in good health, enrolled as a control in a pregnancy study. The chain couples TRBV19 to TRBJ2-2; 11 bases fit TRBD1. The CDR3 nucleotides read TGTGCCAGTAGTACTTCCCGGACAGGGGGCATCGGGGAGCTGTTTTTT. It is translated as CASSTSRTGGIGELFF.